This paragraph reports one T cell receptor beta chain. The antigen is undetermined. Primers: 60 Vbeta forward and 13 Jbeta reverse. Repertoires were generated with immunoSEQ multiplex PCR, while TCRdb's copy carries only in-frame clones and drops some. The sample yields about 150,000 clones, approximately 80% seen once. The source of the sample is a study of cytomegalovirus exposure and HLA in healthy donors. Study details: Earlier findings included over 90 million unique TCR beta sequences obtained from 150 million to 200 million T cells. Broader study findings: It was likely that a cluster of highly shared sequence variants was a sequencing artifact. HLA restriction was apparent for most CMV-associated TCR beta chains in a later analysis.

CDR1 and CDR2 from the germline V gene are SGHAT and FQNNGV. This CDR3 has 13 residues. Trimming removed 5 bases from V and 7 bases from J, with 11 bases in between. Sample: PBMCs. The TCR was taken from a man aged 30 to 39 in good health and CMV-seropositive. The gene calls are TRBV11-2 and TRBJ2-2; D gene uncertain. The CDR3 DNA sequence: TGTGCCAGCAGCCCCCCCCGAGTCGGGGAGCTGTTTTTT. Encoded protein: CASSPPRVGELFF.